The 23 T cell receptor beta chains below all came from one sample that was sequenced in a study of blood T cell repertoires in COVID-19. This table comes from immunoSEQ multiplex PCR, and its TCRdb copy is limited to in-frame clones, with some not included. The sample records 100,000 to 120,000 clones, roughly four fifths being singletons. Material for sequencing was peripheral blood. The receptor source for this set is a woman aged 70 to 79 with acute or convalescent COVID-19.

As for this clone: The identical CDR3 is also encoded by other nucleotide sequences in the sample. The chain employs TRBV19 and TRBJ1-2, with D perhaps TRBD1 (5 bases). The CDR3 contains 13 residues. The germline V gene encodes CDR1 LNHDA and CDR2 SQIVND (reference sequence). V was clipped by 3 bases and J by 4 bases, with 9 bases between them. CDR3 DNA sequence: TGTGCCAGTAGTATCCAAGGGGCCTATGGCTACACCTTC. The encoded protein is CASSIQGAYGYTF.

The V call is TRBV20-1, the J call TRBJ2-4; no clear D gene. CDR1 and CDR2 from the germline V gene are DFQATT and SNEGSKA (reference sequence). The CDR3 totals 11 residues. The ends were cut back, 0 bases at V and 15 bases at J, with 12 bases in the middle. The chain's CDR3 is CSAREHRSAYF. For the CDR3, the DNA is TGCAGTGCTAGAGAACACCGCTCCGCGTACTTC.

This clone was counted a few times. The chain links TRBV4-3 to TRBJ2-3; a weak D match, TRBD2 (6 bases). The CDR3 extends over 17 amino acids. Germline V gene lookup returns CDR1 LGHNA and CDR2 YSLEER. The V end lost 0 bases, the J end lost 0 bases, and 13 bases lay between the germline ends. The CDR3: CASSQEGRGASTDTQYF. The CDR3, as DNA: TGCGCCAGCAGCCAAGAGGGTCGCGGGGCTAGCACAGATACGCAGTATTTT.

This sequence joins TRBV19 and TRBJ1-2; no definite D call. This CDR3 has 13 amino acids. V was shortened by 3 bases and J by 7 bases, with 12 bases between the two germline ends. In germline, CDR1 is LNHDA, CDR2 SQIVND (reference sequence). The DNA for the CDR3 is TGTGCCAGTAGTATCGGACGGGGTCGTGGCTACACCTTC. Translation gives CASSIGRGRGYTF. Using reference TRBV19 and TRBJ1-2 for the parts outside the CDR3, the full variable domain is DGGITQSPKYLFRKEGQNVTLSCEQNLNHDAMYWYRQDPGQGLRLIYYSQIVNDFQKGDIAEGYSVSREKKESFPLTVTSAQKNPTAFYLCASSIGRGRGYTFGSGTRLTVV.

This chain uses TRBV9 with TRBJ2-5; TRBD2 matches at 7 bases. The junction had 4 bases not matched to a gene; V was cut back by 0 bases and J by 5 bases. The CDR3 is made up of 14 amino acids. Looked up from germline, CDR1 is SGDLS and CDR2 is YYNGEE. CDR3 DNA sequence: TGTGCCAGCAGCGTAGTGGGGGAGGGTGAGACCCAGTACTTC. Translated, it gives CASSVVGEGETQYF.

The chain combines TRBV30 with TRBJ2-1; D not resolved. There are 15 residues in the CDR3. Trimming stripped 3 bases from V and 0 bases from J, with 12 bases between. Germline lookup yields CDR1 GTSNPN and CDR2 SVGIG (reference sequence). This CDR3 is CAWSVGVSSYNEQFF. CDR3 DNA sequence: TGTGCCTGGAGCGTCGGAGTGAGCTCCTACAATGAGCAGTTCTTC. The variable domain in full, completed from reference TRBV30 and TRBJ2-1, reads SQTIHQWPATLVQPVGSPLSLECTVEGTSNPNLYWYRQAAGRGLQLLFYSVGIGQISSEVPQNLSASRPQDRQFILSSKKLLLSDSGFYLCAWSVGVSSYNEQFFGPGTRLTVL.

This clone appeared a single time. The chain recombines TRBV24-1 with TRBJ1-5; D not resolved. CDR1 and CDR2 from the germline V gene are KGHDR and SFDVKD. Trimming took off 7 bases at V and 1 base at J, with 13 bases between the two ends. This CDR3 comprises 15 residues. The CDR3 region is CATSKSGGSNQPQHF. The DNA for the CDR3 is TGTGCCACCAGCAAAAGTGGAGGGAGCAATCAGCCCCAGCATTTT.

The chain recombines TRBV5-6 with TRBJ1-1; TRBD1 is a possible D gene (6 bases). V dropped 4 bases and J dropped 3 bases, with 13 bases sitting between them. The CDR3 contains 14 residues. Germline assignment: CDR1 SGHDT and CDR2 YYEEEE. The CDR3 reads CASSPPQGYTEAFF. CDR3 in DNA: TGTGCCAGCAGCCCGCCACAGGGCTACACTGAAGCTTTCTTT. Based on the CDR3 plus reference TRBV5-6 and TRBJ1-1, the full variable domain is DAGVTQSPTHLIKTRGQQVTLRCSPKSGHDTVSWYQQALGQGPQFIFQYYEEEERQRGNFPDRFSGHQFPNYSSELNVNALLLGDSALYLCASSPPQGYTEAFFGQGTRLTVV.

The J gene is TRBJ2-3, the V gene TRBV7-9; 14 positions match TRBD2. The CDR3 has 15 amino acids. Germline CDR1 reads SEHNR; CDR2 reads FQNEAQ (reference sequence). Germline trimming cut 8 bases from V and 3 bases from J; bases unmatched to any gene: 4. The CDR3 reads CASLGTSGRTDTQYF. The CDR3 DNA sequence: TGTGCCAGCTTGGGGACTAGCGGGAGAACAGATACGCAGTATTTT.

The chain joins TRBV6-5 to TRBJ1-3; 12 bases agree with TRBD1. This CDR3 region has 16 residues. The germline V gene has CDR1 MNHEY and CDR2 SVGAGI. The junction had 4 bases not matched to a gene; V was cut back by 4 bases and J by 3 bases. The CDR3 sequence: CASSFGTGGGGNTIYF. CDR3 coding DNA: TGTGCCAGCAGTTTCGGGACAGGGGGCGGTGGAAACACCATATATTTT.

The rearrangement uses TRBV7-3 and TRBJ2-1; perhaps TRBD1 as D (7 bases). This CDR3 spans 15 amino acids. V lost 5 bases and J lost 2, with 13 bases in between. In germline, CDR1 is SGHTA, CDR2 FQGTGA. CDR3 sequence (DNA): TGTGCCAGCAGCGACGCGGGACAGCCCTACAATGAGCAGTTCTTC. Translation: CASSDAGQPYNEQFF.

This clone was seen only a few times. This chain uses TRBV30 with TRBJ2-1; TRBD1 aligns across 8 bases. Germline V gives CDR1 GTSNPN, CDR2 SVGIG (reference sequence). The CDR3 is made up of 13 amino acids. The junction had 0 bases not matched to a gene; V was cut back by 5 bases and J by 0 bases. For the CDR3, the DNA is TGTGCCTGGCAGGGGGCCTCCTACAATGAGCAGTTCTTC. This sequence encodes CAWQGASYNEQFF.

The rearrangement joins TRBV5-1 to TRBJ2-1; TRBD2 agrees at 9 bases. CDR3 length: 17 amino acids. J gave up 0 bases and V 2 bases, and 6 bases lay outside the gene matches. CDR1 and CDR2 from the germline V gene are SGHRS and YFSETQ. The CDR3 nucleotides read TGCGCCAGCAGCTTAGTCCTAGCGGGGAGCTCCTACAATGAGCAGTTCTTC. Protein product: CASSLVLAGSSYNEQFF.

This chain links TRBV7-6 with TRBJ1-1; a possible D gene is TRBD1 (5 bases). V was pared by 5 bases and J by 1 base, with 14 bases between. The CDR3 has 15 amino acids. Looked up from germline, CDR1 is SGHVS and CDR2 is FNYEAQ. The CDR3 nucleotides read TGTGCCAGCAGCCCCGTGGACACAACGAACACTGAAGCTTTCTTT. Protein product: CASSPVDTTNTEAFF.

In its sample, this clone is medium-sized. This chain uses TRBV10-3 with TRBJ2-3; D is possibly TRBD1 (5 bases). The ends were cut back, 8 bases at V and 3 bases at J, with 12 bases in the middle. CDR1 ENHRY and CDR2 SYGVKD come from the germline V gene. The CDR3 spans 13 residues. This CDR3 is CAIGAVGTDTQYF. In DNA form, the CDR3 reads TGTGCCATCGGGGCTGTAGGGACAGATACGCAGTATTTT.

The chain uses TRBV28 and TRBJ1-1, with a tentative D call TRBD1 (5 bases). The CDR3 length is 15 residues. Germline values: CDR1 MDHEN, CDR2 SYDVKM. The ends were cut back, 4 bases at V and 2 bases at J, with 14 bases in the middle. CDR3 in DNA: TGTGCCAGCAGTTCCCAGGGATCTTTTAACACTGAAGCTTTCTTT. It translates to CASSSQGSFNTEAFF.

This clone has just a few counts. The V and J genes are TRBV18 and TRBJ1-6; D gene ambiguous. Germline CDR1 and CDR2: KGHSH and LQKENI. V lost 3 bases and J lost 9, with 9 bases in between. The CDR3 is 13 amino acids. This CDR3 reads CASSPAGRSPLHF. The CDR3 nucleotides are TGTGCCAGCTCACCCGCGGGCCGTTCACCCCTCCACTTT.

This clone was seen only a few times. This chain uses TRBV11-2 with TRBJ2-5; maybe TRBD2 (5 bases). CDR1 SGHAT and CDR2 FQNNGV come from the germline V gene. The CDR3 spans 14 residues. Trimming shortened V by 5 bases and J by 7 bases, and 17 bases separated the two germline ends. The CDR3 sequence is CASSPLREMGTQYF. CDR3 DNA sequence: TGTGCCAGCAGCCCCCTCCGGGAAATGGGGACCCAGTACTTC.

The chain recombines TRBV6-1 with TRBJ2-7; 7 positions agree with TRBD2. CDR1 is MNHNS and CDR2 is SASEGT in the germline V gene. The trim removed 5 bases at V and 3 bases at J, leaving 7 bases unmatched. The CDR3 loop spans 14 amino acids. Written as DNA, the CDR3 is TGTGCCAGCAGTCCGGGGAGGGGAGACTACGAGCAGTACTTC. This encodes CASSPGRGDYEQYF.

This chain links TRBV19 with TRBJ2-5; 9 bases agree with TRBD2. The length of the CDR3 is 13 residues. Germline values: CDR1 LNHDA, CDR2 SQIVND (reference sequence). Trimming at V came to 4 bases and at J to 7 bases, leaving 4 bases not matched to a gene. The CDR3 sequence is CASSTGGGGTQYF. The CDR3 DNA is TGTGCCAGTAGTACTGGCGGGGGGGGGACCCAGTACTTC.

The J gene is TRBJ1-1, the V gene TRBV13; D remains ambiguous. The length of the CDR3 is 15 residues. The germline V gene has CDR1 PRHDT and CDR2 FYEKMQ (reference sequence). Trimming took off 2 bases at V and 1 base at J, with 11 bases between the two ends. The CDR3 here is CASSLWGEGNTEAFF. The CDR3 DNA reads TGTGCCAGCAGCTTATGGGGAGAGGGGAACACTGAAGCTTTCTTT.

This rearrangement joins TRBV6-1 to TRBJ1-4; 11 positions match TRBD1. Germline loops: CDR1 MNHNS, CDR2 SASEGT. Unmatched junction bases numbered 5, after V lost 4 bases and J lost 1 base. There are 17 residues in the CDR3. CDR3 loop: CASSARTGGRTNEKLFF. The CDR3, as DNA: TGTGCCAGCAGTGCCCGGACAGGGGGCCGAACTAATGAAAAACTGTTTTTT.

The rearrangement joins TRBV18 to TRBJ2-7; 7 bases map to TRBD1. The V and J ends lost 4 bases and 7 bases, in that order; junction bases with no gene match: 7. The CDR3 is 13 amino acids. Germline-derived CDR1 and CDR2 are KGHSH and LQKENI. CDR3 sequence (DNA): TGTGCCAGCTCACAACAGGGGCGGTGGGAGCAGTACTTC. It codes for CASSQQGRWEQYF.